This T cell receptor beta chain derives from a study of OX40 agonist ivuxolimab in advanced cancers. Study-wide background: Hepatocellular carcinoma, melanoma, renal cell or head and neck cancer occurred in dose-escalation patients. Patients with prior anti-PD-1, anti-PD-L1 or anti-CTLA-4 therapy were eligible; 35% to 50% had some.

Some clones are missing from TCRdb's copy, which holds only in-frame ones; the method was immunoSEQ multiplex PCR. Of about 58,000 clones listed, 88% were seen once; the top ten hold about 3.5%. Autoimmune disease history or systemic immunosuppression led to patient exclusion. The CDR3 has 15 residues. V was cut by 7 bases and J by 4 bases, with 23 bases left in between. Germline V lookup: CDR1 GTSNPN, CDR2 SVGIG (reference sequence). This clonotype originated in an adult with an advanced solid tumor such as melanoma, head and neck, liver or kidney cancer. The specimen comprised CD4+ or CD8+ T cells sorted from blood, sampled in a trial of the OX40 agonist ivuxolimab. The chain has TRBV30 and TRBJ2-7; possibly TRBD2 for D (7 bases). The CDR3 DNA sequence: TGTGCCTACGGGGGGCGAAGGGGCAAAGTTTACGAGCAGTACTTC. It specifies CAYGGRRGKVYEQYF.